The clone carrying this T cell receptor (beta chain) was counted ten times or more. Its antigen is still unknown. TCRdb reanalysed the multiplex PCR reads using MiXCR and keeps one entry per CDR3 protein. The sample lists more than 100,000 distinct CDR3 sequences, more than 20% occurring once. The lymph nodes were axillary draining lymph nodes from breast cancer patients. The source of the sample is a study of breast tumors, draining lymph nodes, adjacent tissues. Study observations and caveats: Tumors had less TCR diversity than lymph nodes, more than nontumor tissue. Tumor and nontumor repertoires were significantly more similar in luminal-like than in basal-like breast cancer.

Trimming took 3 bases from V and 1 from J, leaving 11 bases between them. This CDR3 comprises 15 residues. CDR1 is MNHEY, CDR2 SVGEGT, per germline. The sequence was obtained from a female donor with breast cancer. Some clones in this sample may be carry-over from other donors' samples. This chain joins TRBV6-2 or TRBV6-3 and TRBJ2-3, with D tentatively TRBD1 (6 bases). The material sequenced was axillary lymph node tissue. DNA of the CDR3: TGTGCCAGCAGTTATGGGTCAGGGGGCACAGATACGCAGTATTTT. It yields the protein CASSYGSGGTDTQYF.